This is a list of T cell receptor beta chains from one sample in a study of blood T cell repertoires in COVID-19. TCRdb's copy holds only in-frame clones and misses some; the assay was immunoSEQ multiplex PCR. The sample lists about 330,000 clones; roughly 89% were seen once. Sequenced: peripheral blood. These receptors were collected from a man aged 25-45 years with COVID-19, enrolled during active disease. Both conserved end residues are part of each CDR3. D genes are given only for firm matches.

j_call	d_call	v_call	cdr3_length	cdr3_aa
TRBJ2-7	-	TRBV11-1	14	CASSPGLAIYEQYF
TRBJ2-7	-	TRBV12-5	12	CASGLVLWEQYF
TRBJ2-6	TRBD1	TRBV19	15	CASSQQGAGANVLTF
TRBJ2-7	TRBD1	TRBV9	12	CASSVDRDEQYF
TRBJ1-1	TRBD1	TRBV6-5	15	CASSYSWTGGTEAFF
TRBJ1-6	TRBD1	TRBV7-9	14	CASSITGVSASPHF
TRBJ2-2	-	TRBV19	14	CASRKWSKTGELFF
TRBJ1-1	-	TRBV19	16	CASSIVLYRANTEAFF
TRBJ2-5	TRBD1	TRBV5-1	15	CASSWGQGGQETQYF
TRBJ1-1	-	TRBV10-1	13	CASSSPSWRGAFF
TRBJ2-7	TRBD1	TRBV25-1	14	CASSAQGATYEQYF